This is a list of T cell receptor beta chains from one sample in a study of vaccination and CD4 T cells after COVID-19. No antigen has been identified for these receptors. TCRdb reanalysed the PCR reads using MiXCR and keeps one entry per CDR3 protein. The sample lists 8,500 to 14,000 distinct CDR3 sequences; 25% to 30% were seen once. Sequences were obtained from CD4+ T cells from blood, cultured in vitro. These receptors were taken from a human donor in good health. CDR3s include the opening cysteine and the closing phenylalanine or tryptophan. The D gene is left open where the match is weak. Clone size is given for some rows only: seen once, a few or many times, or a class if the clone is expanded.

NA | NA | 15 | TRBJ2-7 | TRBV7-2 | TGTGCCAGCAGTTCAAGACTATTCCCCTCCTACGAGCAGTACTTC | CASSSRLFPSYEQYF
NA | NA | 14 | TRBJ1-2 | TRBV12-3/TRBV12-4 | TGTGCCAGCAGTCCTAACCGACAGGTTTATGGCTACACCTTC | CASSPNRQVYGYTF
NA | NA | 13 | TRBJ2-7 | TRBV10-3 | TGTGCCATCAGTGCAGGGGCCTCCTACGAGCAGTACTTC | CAISAGASYEQYF
TRBD2 | NA | 15 | TRBJ2-3 | TRBV28 | TGTGCCAGCAGTATGATAGGGACTAGCGGTTCTACGCAGTATTTT | CASSMIGTSGSTQYF
NA | medium-sized | 13 | TRBJ1-1 | TRBV7-3 | TGTGCCAGCAGACCTGACAGGCTTTCTGAAGCTTTCTTT | CASRPDRLSEAFF
TRBD2 | few | 17 | TRBJ2-1 | TRBV27 | TGTGCCAGCAGTTTTTCGGGACTAGCGGGTGGGGGCGATGAGCAGTTCTTC | CASSFSGLAGGGDEQFF
NA | few | 15 | TRBJ1-2 | TRBV19 | TGTGCCAGTAGTACCCGGGACGGTGGGAGGTATGGCTACACCTTC | CASSTRDGGRYGYTF
TRBD1 | NA | 14 | TRBJ1-4 | TRBV27 | TGTGCCAGCAGTCACAGGGGACGAATTGAAAAACTGTTTTTT | CASSHRGRIEKLFF
NA | NA | 13 | TRBJ2-7 | TRBV12-3/TRBV12-4 | TGTGCCAGCAGTTTAGCGTGGTCCTACGAGCAGTACTTC | CASSLAWSYEQYF
TRBD1 | few | 15 | TRBJ2-5 | TRBV10-3 | TGTGCCATCAGTGAGCCGTACAGGGGGCAAGAGACCCAGTACTTC | CAISEPYRGQETQYF
NA | few | 14 | TRBJ1-2 | TRBV4-1 | TGCGCCAGCAGCCAAGGGGGTTCACTCTATGGCTACACCTTC | CASSQGGSLYGYTF
NA | few | 15 | TRBJ2-1 | TRBV2 | TGTGCCAGCAGTGAATCCAGTAGCTCCTACAATGAGCAGTTCTTC | CASSESSSSYNEQFF
NA | NA | 15 | TRBJ1-5 | TRBV19 | TGTGCCTCTAAGGCGAGGGACTATAGCAATCAGCCCCAGCATTTT | CASKARDYSNQPQHF
NA | few | 13 | TRBJ1-5 | TRBV20-1 | TGCAGTGCTATTCCTGGTAGCAATCAGCCCCAGCATTTT | CSAIPGSNQPQHF
NA | NA | 15 | TRBJ2-3 | TRBV7-2 | TGTGCCAGCCGCTCGGGGGGCCGGGGCACAGATACGCAGTATTTT | CASRSGGRGTDTQYF
TRBD2 | medium-sized | 14 | TRBJ2-7 | TRBV27 | TGTGCCAGCAGGGGACTAGCGGGAGGGAACGAGCAGTACTTC | CASRGLAGGNEQYF
NA | few | 12 | TRBJ2-5 | TRBV19 | TGTGCCAGTAGTTCCAACAAAGAGACCCAGTACTTC | CASSSNKETQYF
NA | NA | 14 | TRBJ1-2 | TRBV6-1 | TGTGCCAGCAGCGGGGGGGGCCGGGACTATGGCTACACCTTC | CASSGGGRDYGYTF
NA | NA | 15 | TRBJ2-7 | TRBV12-2 | TGTGCAAGTCGCGGACTACAGGGGCTATCCTACGAGCAGTACTTC | CASRGLQGLSYEQYF
NA | few | 15 | TRBJ1-6 | TRBV5-1 | TGCGCCAGCCGGGTGCAGGGAGATAGAGACTCACCCCTCCACTTT | CASRVQGDRDSPLHF
NA | few | 13 | TRBJ2-7 | TRBV27 | TGTGCCAGCAGTCCCCGAACTACCTACGAGCAGTACTTC | CASSPRTTYEQYF
NA | few | 17 | TRBJ2-3 | TRBV6-2/TRBV6-3 | TGTGCCAGCAGTTACTCGCTTTCAGCCCCAGGGACAGATACGCAGTATTTT | CASSYSLSAPGTDTQYF
NA | NA | 13 | TRBJ1-6 | TRBV18 | TGTGCCAGCTCACCGACGGATAATTCACCCCTCCACTTT | CASSPTDNSPLHF
NA | few | 13 | TRBJ1-1 | TRBV7-6 | TGTGCCAGCAGCTTAGGGGGGAGTGCTGAAGCTTTCTTT | CASSLGGSAEAFF
NA | NA | 13 | TRBJ2-7 | TRBV29-1 | TGCAGCGCTGTTATCCTCAGGGGCTACGAGCAGTACTTC | CSAVILRGYEQYF
NA | NA | 16 | TRBJ2-1 | TRBV7-2 | TGTGCCAGCAGCTTCCCAACTAGGTTGACCTACAATGAGCAGTTCTTC | CASSFPTRLTYNEQFF
NA | NA | 13 | TRBJ2-7 | TRBV6-1 | TGTGCCAGCAGTGATATCGGGACCTACGAGCAGTACTTC | CASSDIGTYEQYF
NA | few | 13 | TRBJ2-7 | TRBV2 | TGTGCCAGCAGTAGGGACTGGACCTACGAGCAGTACTTC | CASSRDWTYEQYF
NA | NA | 16 | TRBJ2-5 | TRBV7-9 | TGTGCCAGCAGCTCACCCTTTCGAGTGGGTGACCCTCGGAGGTACTTC | CASSSPFRVGDPRRYF
NA | NA | 13 | TRBJ1-2 | TRBV28 | TGTGCCAGCAGCCTAAGAGGGGCGCGGGGCTACACCTTC | CASSLRGARGYTF
TRBD1 | NA | 14 | TRBJ2-3 | TRBV18 | TGTGCCAGCTCACCGGTACAGGGGGCAGATACGCAGTATTTT | CASSPVQGADTQYF
TRBD1 | NA | 14 | TRBJ1-1 | TRBV24-1 | TGTGCCACCAGTGATTCAGGGGGTAGCACTGAAGCTTTCTTT | CATSDSGGSTEAFF
TRBD1 | few | 17 | TRBJ2-6 | TRBV24-1 | TGTGCCACCAGCGCCCGGGACAGTTCCTCTGGGGCCAACGTCCTGACTTTC | CATSARDSSSGANVLTF
TRBD2 | few | 15 | TRBJ2-7 | TRBV7-2 | TGTGCCAGCAGCTCCCCGGGTAGCGGGAGTTACGAGCAGTACTTC | CASSSPGSGSYEQYF
TRBD2 | NA | 19 | TRBJ2-1 | TRBV7-2 | TGTGCCAGCAGCTTCGGATGGCGGGAGGCCAGGAGCTCCTACAATGAGCAGTTCTTC | CASSFGWREARSSYNEQFF
NA | medium-sized | 15 | TRBJ2-2 | TRBV6-2/TRBV6-3 | TGTGCCAGCAAGCTGGCGAGAACGAACACCGGGGAGCTGTTTTTT | CASKLARTNTGELFF
NA | NA | 16 | TRBJ2-5 | TRBV9 | TGTGCCAGCAGCGTAGTGGATCGAGGGGGAGGGGAGACCCAGTACTTC | CASSVVDRGGGETQYF
NA | few | 14 | TRBJ1-1 | TRBV6-5 | TGTGCCAGCAGTTACTCTGGCAGCGGCACTGAAGCTTTCTTT | CASSYSGSGTEAFF
NA | NA | 14 | TRBJ2-3 | TRBV20-1 | TGCAGTGCCCTCTCCGGGAGAGGCACAGATACGCAGTATTTT | CSALSGRGTDTQYF
TRBD1 | NA | 12 | TRBJ1-4 | TRBV29-1 | TGCAGCGGATCACAGGGGGATGAAAAACTGTTTTTT | CSGSQGDEKLFF
NA | few | 14 | TRBJ1-2 | TRBV6-5 | TGTGCCAGCAGTTACTCTGGCAGTAACTATGGCTACACCTTC | CASSYSGSNYGYTF
NA | few | 13 | TRBJ2-7 | TRBV20-1 | TGCAGTGCTAGAGAGACTACCTGGGCCGAGCAGTACTTC | CSARETTWAEQYF
NA | NA | 11 | TRBJ2-7 | TRBV29-1 | TGCAGCGTCCCAGGGTACTACGAGCAGTACTTC | CSVPGYYEQYF
TRBD1 | few | 14 | TRBJ2-3 | TRBV28 | TGTGCCAGCACCCAAACCTGGACAGGAGCAGGGCAGTATTTT | CASTQTWTGAGQYF
NA | NA | 17 | TRBJ2-3 | TRBV6-2/TRBV6-3 | TGTGCCAGCACTCCACCCTCCGGGTCCGCGGCCAGAGATACGCAGTATTTT | CASTPPSGSAARDTQYF
TRBD1 | NA | 14 | TRBJ2-2 | TRBV19 | TGTGCCAGTAGGCTACAGGGGGACACCGGGGAGCTGTTTTTT | CASRLQGDTGELFF
NA | few | 13 | TRBJ1-6 | TRBV25-1 | TGTGCCAGCAGTGAATGGGGCAATTCACCCCTCCACTTT | CASSEWGNSPLHF
NA | NA | 16 | TRBJ2-1 | TRBV27 | TGTGCCAGCAGTGCCGCTAAGCGGAGTAACTACAATGAGCAGTTCTTC | CASSAAKRSNYNEQFF